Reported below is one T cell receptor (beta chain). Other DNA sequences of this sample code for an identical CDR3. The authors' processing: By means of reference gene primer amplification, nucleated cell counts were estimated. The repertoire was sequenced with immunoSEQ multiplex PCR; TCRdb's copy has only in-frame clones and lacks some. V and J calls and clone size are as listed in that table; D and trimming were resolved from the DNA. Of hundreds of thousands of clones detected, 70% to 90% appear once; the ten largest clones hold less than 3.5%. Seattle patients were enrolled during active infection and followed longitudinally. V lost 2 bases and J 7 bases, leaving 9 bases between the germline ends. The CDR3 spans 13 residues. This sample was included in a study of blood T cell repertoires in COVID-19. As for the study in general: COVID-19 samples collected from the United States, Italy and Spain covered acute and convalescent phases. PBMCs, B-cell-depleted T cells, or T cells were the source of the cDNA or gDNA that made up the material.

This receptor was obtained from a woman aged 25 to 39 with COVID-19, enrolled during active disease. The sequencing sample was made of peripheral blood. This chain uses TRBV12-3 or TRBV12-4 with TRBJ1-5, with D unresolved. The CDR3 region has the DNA TGTGCCAGCAGTTTAACGGGTAACCAGCCCCAGCATTTT. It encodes CASSLTGNQPQHF.